These T cell receptor beta chains were read from a single sample in a study of vaccination and CD4 T cells after COVID-19. TCRdb re-called the PCR reads through MiXCR, storing one row per CDR3 protein. The table has roughly 13,000 distinct CDR3 sequences, 51% seen once. Antigens for these TCRs are unknown. The starting material was CD4+ T cells from blood, cultured in vitro, obtained before SARS-CoV-2 vaccination. These receptors originate from a human donor who had recovered from COVID-19. CDR3s include the opening cysteine and the closing phenylalanine or tryptophan. Fields, in order: CDR3 DNA, CDR3 protein, J gene, clone size, D gene, V gene. A D gene is named only where the DNA matches it firmly. Clone sizes are given selectively: once, few, many, or a class where the clone is expanded.

cdr3_nt: TGCAGTGCCCGGGCAACAGGGGGAAGCTACACCTTC; cdr3_aa: CSARATGGSYTF; j_call: TRBJ1-2; clone_size: few; d_call: TRBD1; v_call: TRBV20-1
cdr3_nt: TGCAGTGCTACAGGGACAGGACTCTATAATTCACCCCTCCACTTT; cdr3_aa: CSATGTGLYNSPLHF; j_call: TRBJ1-6; clone_size: -; d_call: TRBD1; v_call: TRBV20-1
cdr3_nt: TGTGCCAGTAGCACAAAACTACCGGGACAGGGCCGGGGACTCCAGCCCCAGCATTTT; cdr3_aa: CASSTKLPGQGRGLQPQHF; j_call: TRBJ1-5; clone_size: -; d_call: TRBD1; v_call: TRBV19
cdr3_nt: TGTGCCAGTAGTAGTGTCCAATTGTCCCAGCATTTT; cdr3_aa: CASSSVQLSQHF; j_call: TRBJ1-5; clone_size: few; d_call: -; v_call: TRBV19
cdr3_nt: TGTGCCAGTAGTGAAATAAATCAGCCCCAGCATTTT; cdr3_aa: CASSEINQPQHF; j_call: TRBJ1-5; clone_size: -; d_call: -; v_call: TRBV19
cdr3_nt: TGCGCCAGCAGCGCTGGGACAGATAATTCACCCCTCCACTTT; cdr3_aa: CASSAGTDNSPLHF; j_call: TRBJ1-6; clone_size: few; d_call: TRBD1; v_call: TRBV5-1
cdr3_nt: TGTGCCAGCAGCTTAGGGCGGTGGGCCTATAATTCACCCCTCCACTTT; cdr3_aa: CASSLGRWAYNSPLHF; j_call: TRBJ1-6; clone_size: few; d_call: -; v_call: TRBV11-3
cdr3_nt: TGTGCCAGCAGCATCCGACAGTACACTGAAGCTTTCTTT; cdr3_aa: CASSIRQYTEAFF; j_call: TRBJ1-1; clone_size: -; d_call: -; v_call: TRBV7-2
cdr3_nt: TGTGCCAGCAGCTTAGGATCGGGAGGGAGAGAAGGGGAGACCCAGTACTTC; cdr3_aa: CASSLGSGGREGETQYF; j_call: TRBJ2-5; clone_size: -; d_call: TRBD2; v_call: TRBV11-2
cdr3_nt: TGCAGTGCTAAACAGCAGAACACTGAAGCTTTCTTT; cdr3_aa: CSAKQQNTEAFF; j_call: TRBJ1-1; clone_size: -; d_call: -; v_call: TRBV20-1
cdr3_nt: TGTGCCAGCAGCTTAGGCGGCGGAGCGAGATACAATGAGCAGTTCTTC; cdr3_aa: CASSLGGGARYNEQFF; j_call: TRBJ2-1; clone_size: -; d_call: -; v_call: TRBV7-9
cdr3_nt: TGCAGTGCTAGGTACCTAACAGGCTGGGAGACCCAGTACTTC; cdr3_aa: CSARYLTGWETQYF; j_call: TRBJ2-5; clone_size: -; d_call: -; v_call: TRBV20-1
cdr3_nt: TGTGCCACCAGAAGTGGGCAGGGGGGAATTGATTCACCCCTCCACTTT; cdr3_aa: CATRSGQGGIDSPLHF; j_call: TRBJ1-6; clone_size: -; d_call: TRBD1; v_call: TRBV15
cdr3_nt: TGTGCCAGCAGTGAAGTACAGGGATCCTACGAGCAGTACTTC; cdr3_aa: CASSEVQGSYEQYF; j_call: TRBJ2-7; clone_size: -; d_call: -; v_call: TRBV6-1
cdr3_nt: TGTGCCAGCAGCACAGCCTTCACCTACGAGCAGTACTTC; cdr3_aa: CASSTAFTYEQYF; j_call: TRBJ2-7; clone_size: few; d_call: -; v_call: TRBV6-1
cdr3_nt: TGTGCCAGCAGCTCAAAACAGGGGACGCAGAACACTGAAGCTTTCTTT; cdr3_aa: CASSSKQGTQNTEAFF; j_call: TRBJ1-1; clone_size: -; d_call: TRBD1; v_call: TRBV6-1
cdr3_nt: TGTGCCTCCGATTTGAAGCGGGGCGACGGGGAGCTGTTTTTT; cdr3_aa: CASDLKRGDGELFF; j_call: TRBJ2-2; clone_size: -; d_call: TRBD2; v_call: TRBV7-2
cdr3_nt: TGCAGTGCTAGACAGGACAGGGTCAACAATCAGCCCCAGCATTTT; cdr3_aa: CSARQDRVNNQPQHF; j_call: TRBJ1-5; clone_size: few; d_call: TRBD1; v_call: TRBV20-1
cdr3_nt: TGTGCCAGCAGCTTGACAGAGAATTCACCCCTCCACTTT; cdr3_aa: CASSLTENSPLHF; j_call: TRBJ1-6; clone_size: -; d_call: -; v_call: TRBV7-9
cdr3_nt: TGTGCCAGCAGCTTTGGGGGGCCCGGCACCGGGGAGCTGTTTTTT; cdr3_aa: CASSFGGPGTGELFF; j_call: TRBJ2-2; clone_size: -; d_call: -; v_call: TRBV11-2
cdr3_nt: TGTGCCACCAGTGAGGCAGCCAACTATGGCTACACCTTC; cdr3_aa: CATSEAANYGYTF; j_call: TRBJ1-2; clone_size: few; d_call: -; v_call: TRBV24-1
cdr3_nt: TGTGCCACCAGTGATGCCGGCAGGAGACGAGCTTTCTTT; cdr3_aa: CATSDAGRRRAFF; j_call: TRBJ1-1; clone_size: once; d_call: -; v_call: TRBV24-1
cdr3_nt: TGTGCCAGCAGTTCCCCCTCGGGAGGGGGCACAGATACGCAGTATTTT; cdr3_aa: CASSSPSGGGTDTQYF; j_call: TRBJ2-3; clone_size: few; d_call: TRBD2; v_call: TRBV6-2/TRBV6-3
cdr3_nt: TGCAGTGCTGGATTACAGGGCTTTGAAGCTTTCTTT; cdr3_aa: CSAGLQGFEAFF; j_call: TRBJ1-1; clone_size: -; d_call: -; v_call: TRBV20-1
cdr3_nt: TGTGCCAGCAGTTATTCAGTGAATTCACCCCTCCACTTT; cdr3_aa: CASSYSVNSPLHF; j_call: TRBJ1-6; clone_size: -; d_call: -; v_call: TRBV6-2/TRBV6-3
cdr3_nt: TGTGCCAGCAGCTTAGAAGGGAGCTCCTATAATTCACCCCTCCACTTT; cdr3_aa: CASSLEGSSYNSPLHF; j_call: TRBJ1-6; clone_size: -; d_call: -; v_call: TRBV11-3
cdr3_nt: TGTGCCAGCAGCCCAAGGGAGGATGGGACCCAGTACTTC; cdr3_aa: CASSPREDGTQYF; j_call: TRBJ2-5; clone_size: -; d_call: -; v_call: TRBV6-1
cdr3_nt: TGTGCCAGCAGTTATGGCCGGGAGACCCAGTACTTC; cdr3_aa: CASSYGRETQYF; j_call: TRBJ2-5; clone_size: once; d_call: -; v_call: TRBV6-2/TRBV6-3
cdr3_nt: TGTGCCAGCAGTTACGAGGGTAGGGGTACTGGCTACACCTTC; cdr3_aa: CASSYEGRGTGYTF; j_call: TRBJ1-2; clone_size: few; d_call: -; v_call: TRBV6-5
cdr3_nt: TGCAGTGCCCCGAGCGGGAGGGTCCACAATGAGCAGTTCTTC; cdr3_aa: CSAPSGRVHNEQFF; j_call: TRBJ2-1; clone_size: -; d_call: TRBD2; v_call: TRBV20-1
cdr3_nt: TGTGCCTGGACACCCGGGGGCGACTATGGCTACACCTTC; cdr3_aa: CAWTPGGDYGYTF; j_call: TRBJ1-2; clone_size: -; d_call: -; v_call: TRBV30
cdr3_nt: TGTGCCAGCAGTCAAACGAACGGGGCGGGCTATGGCTACACCTTC; cdr3_aa: CASSQTNGAGYGYTF; j_call: TRBJ1-2; clone_size: -; d_call: -; v_call: TRBV7-2
cdr3_nt: TGTGCCAGCAGTGAAATTGAAGGACAGGGGGGTTCACCCCTCCACTTT; cdr3_aa: CASSEIEGQGGSPLHF; j_call: TRBJ1-6; clone_size: -; d_call: TRBD1; v_call: TRBV6-1
cdr3_nt: TGTGCCAGCAGCTTAGTGGTGAACACTGAAGCTTTCTTT; cdr3_aa: CASSLVVNTEAFF; j_call: TRBJ1-1; clone_size: -; d_call: -; v_call: TRBV7-2
cdr3_nt: TGTGCCAGCAGTGGAGCTGGGGCGACTGGAAACACCATATATTTT; cdr3_aa: CASSGAGATGNTIYF; j_call: TRBJ1-3; clone_size: once; d_call: -; v_call: TRBV6-2/TRBV6-3
cdr3_nt: TGCAGTGCTAAGGGACAGGGTAGCAATCAGCCCCAGCATTTT; cdr3_aa: CSAKGQGSNQPQHF; j_call: TRBJ1-5; clone_size: large; d_call: TRBD1; v_call: TRBV20-1
cdr3_nt: TGTGCCAGCAGTTTATTACTGGGATTCACCGGGGAGCTGTTTTTT; cdr3_aa: CASSLLLGFTGELFF; j_call: TRBJ2-2; clone_size: -; d_call: -; v_call: TRBV28
cdr3_nt: TGTGCCAGCAGCCTGGACAGAGCCAACGATTCACCCCTCCACTTT; cdr3_aa: CASSLDRANDSPLHF; j_call: TRBJ1-6; clone_size: few; d_call: -; v_call: TRBV6-1
cdr3_nt: TGCAGTGCTAGACCCGTTAACTATGGCTACACCTTC; cdr3_aa: CSARPVNYGYTF; j_call: TRBJ1-2; clone_size: -; d_call: -; v_call: TRBV20-1
cdr3_nt: TGCAGTGCCCGTCCTAGCGGGGGGGCCCGGGAGACCCAGTACTTC; cdr3_aa: CSARPSGGARETQYF; j_call: TRBJ2-5; clone_size: -; d_call: TRBD2; v_call: TRBV20-1
cdr3_nt: TGTGCCAGCACTCGGGGGGGAGACAGGATCTCTAACTATGGCTACACCTTC; cdr3_aa: CASTRGGDRISNYGYTF; j_call: TRBJ1-2; clone_size: -; d_call: -; v_call: TRBV6-2/TRBV6-3
cdr3_nt: TGTGCCAGCAGCTTATCGTCGGGACAGGGGTCGCAGCCCCAGCATTTT; cdr3_aa: CASSLSSGQGSQPQHF; j_call: TRBJ1-5; clone_size: -; d_call: TRBD1; v_call: TRBV7-8
cdr3_nt: TGTGCCAGCAGTCGGGACCTCACCGGGGAGCTGTTTTTT; cdr3_aa: CASSRDLTGELFF; j_call: TRBJ2-2; clone_size: -; d_call: -; v_call: TRBV14
cdr3_nt: TGTGCCAGCAGTGCGGTCGGTGAGGGGGAGCTGTTTTTT; cdr3_aa: CASSAVGEGELFF; j_call: TRBJ2-2; clone_size: -; d_call: -; v_call: TRBV25-1
cdr3_nt: TGCAGTGCTAGTATGGGGGGATATGGGGCCCAATACTTC; cdr3_aa: CSASMGGYGAQYF; j_call: TRBJ2-5; clone_size: few; d_call: -; v_call: TRBV20-1
cdr3_nt: TGTGCCAGCAGCTTAAGGCTAGCGGGAGTCACAGATACGCAGTATTTT; cdr3_aa: CASSLRLAGVTDTQYF; j_call: TRBJ2-3; clone_size: -; d_call: TRBD2; v_call: TRBV7-2
cdr3_nt: TGTGCCAGCAGCCAAGAGGGGCGGGACCCCCAAGAGACCCAGTACTTC; cdr3_aa: CASSQEGRDPQETQYF; j_call: TRBJ2-5; clone_size: -; d_call: -; v_call: TRBV4-2
cdr3_nt: TGCAGTGCTATGTCCGGGACAGGTTCCTACGAGCAGTACTTC; cdr3_aa: CSAMSGTGSYEQYF; j_call: TRBJ2-7; clone_size: few; d_call: TRBD1; v_call: TRBV20-1